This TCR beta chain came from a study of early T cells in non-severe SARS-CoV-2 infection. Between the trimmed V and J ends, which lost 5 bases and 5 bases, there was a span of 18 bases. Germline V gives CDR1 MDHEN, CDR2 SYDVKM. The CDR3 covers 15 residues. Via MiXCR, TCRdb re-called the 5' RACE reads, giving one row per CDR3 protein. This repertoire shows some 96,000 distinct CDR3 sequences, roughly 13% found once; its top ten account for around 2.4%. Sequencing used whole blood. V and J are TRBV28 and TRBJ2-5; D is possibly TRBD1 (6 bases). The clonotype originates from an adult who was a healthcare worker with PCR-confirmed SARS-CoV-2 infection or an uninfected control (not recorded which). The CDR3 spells CASSPLDSKRETQYF. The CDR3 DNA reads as TGTGCCAGCAGTCCTCTGGACAGTAAGAGGGAGACCCAGTACTTC.